This T cell receptor beta chain was recorded in a study of glioma-infiltrating T cells. Study-level points and caveats: Tissue-blood divergence was below expectation in non-neoplastic patients, above in gliomas. CDR3 overlap between tissue and blood was very small.

This clonotype has a count of ten or more. Its target is unknown. Per the germline V gene, CDR1 is MNHEY and CDR2 is SMNVEV (reference sequence). Trimming removed 2 bases at V and 4 bases at J, with 14 bases between. The CDR3 contains 16 residues. Amplification of TCR alpha and beta CDR3 regions from RNA used iRepertoire nested multiplex PCR. Input was about 100-450 ng of tissue mRNA or PBMC total RNA. TCRdb used MiXCR to reprocess the multiplex PCR reads, holding one entry per CDR3 protein. The data show approximately 40,000 distinct CDR3 sequences, about 20% seen once. This TCR was recovered from a human donor with low-grade glioma or glioblastoma, undergoing nonglioma brain surgery, or in good health (not recorded which). The chain is built from TRBV27 and TRBJ2-2; weak D call: TRBD2 (5 bases). The sequenced sample consisted of glioma tissue, nonneoplastic brain tissue, or PBMCs (not recorded which). In DNA form, the CDR3 reads TGTGCCAGCAGTTTAGCCACCGGGATCCCCACCGGGGAGCTGTTTTTT. This encodes CASSLATGIPTGELFF.